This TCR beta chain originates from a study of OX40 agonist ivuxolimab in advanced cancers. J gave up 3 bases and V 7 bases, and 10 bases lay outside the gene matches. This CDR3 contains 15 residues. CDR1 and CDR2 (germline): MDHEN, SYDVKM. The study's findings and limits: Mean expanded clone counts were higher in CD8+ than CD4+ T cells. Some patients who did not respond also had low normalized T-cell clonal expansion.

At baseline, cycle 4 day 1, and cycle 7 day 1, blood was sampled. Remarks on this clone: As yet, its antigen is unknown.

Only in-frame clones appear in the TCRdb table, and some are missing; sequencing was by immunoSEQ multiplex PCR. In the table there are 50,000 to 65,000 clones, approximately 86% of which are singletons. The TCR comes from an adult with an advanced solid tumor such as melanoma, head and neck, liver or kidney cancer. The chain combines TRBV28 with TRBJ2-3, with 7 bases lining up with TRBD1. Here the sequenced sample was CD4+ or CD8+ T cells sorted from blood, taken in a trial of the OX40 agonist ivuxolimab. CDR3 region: CASKPDRERTDTQYF. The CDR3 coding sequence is TGTGCCAGCAAACCCGACAGGGAAAGGACAGATACGCAGTATTTT. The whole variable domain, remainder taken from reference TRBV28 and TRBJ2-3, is DVKVTQSSRYLVKRTGEKVFLECVQDMDHENMFWYRQDPGLGLRLIYFSYDVKMKEKGDIPEGYSVSREKKERFSLILESASTNQTSMYLCASKPDRERTDTQYFGPGTRLTVL.